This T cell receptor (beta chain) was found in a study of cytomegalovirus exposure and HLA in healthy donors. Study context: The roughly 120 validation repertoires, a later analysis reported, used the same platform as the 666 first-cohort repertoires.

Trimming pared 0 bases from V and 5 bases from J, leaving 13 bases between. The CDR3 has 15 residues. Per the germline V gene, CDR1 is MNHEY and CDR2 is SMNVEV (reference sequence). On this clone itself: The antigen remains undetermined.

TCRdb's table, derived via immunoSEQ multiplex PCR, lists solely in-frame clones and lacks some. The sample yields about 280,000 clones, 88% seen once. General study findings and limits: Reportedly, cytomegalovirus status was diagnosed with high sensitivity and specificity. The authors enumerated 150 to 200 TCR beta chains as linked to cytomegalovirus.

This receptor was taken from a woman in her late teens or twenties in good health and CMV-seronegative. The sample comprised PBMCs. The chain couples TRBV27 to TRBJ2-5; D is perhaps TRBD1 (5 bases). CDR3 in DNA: TGTGCCAGCAGTTTATCGTCAGGGCTAGGGGAGACCCAGTACTTC. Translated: CASSLSSGLGETQYF.